Listed below are T cell receptor beta chains from one sample, sequenced in a study of T cells in Graves' hyperthyroidism and ophthalmopathy. TCRdb re-called the multiplex PCR reads with MiXCR, one entry per CDR3 protein. This sample yields 380,000 or so distinct CDR3 sequences, of which over 15% are seen a single time; around 4% belongs to the top ten. Sequencing input: blood. These receptors were obtained from a woman aged 18 to 35 with Graves' hyperthyroidism. The CDR3 runs from the conserved cysteine through the conserved F or W. The D gene is left open where the match is weak. Clone sizes are given selectively: once, few, many, or a class where the clone is expanded.

>TRBV7-9|many|-|TRBJ1-2
TGTGCCAGCAGCCCCCGACAGGTCTACTATGGCTACACCTTC
CASSPRQVYYGYTF
>TRBV2|many|-|TRBJ1-2
TGTGCCAGCAGTGGGGAAGGCTTAGGCTACACCTTC
CASSGEGLGYTF
>TRBV28|-|-|TRBJ2-7
TGTGCCAGCAGCCGGGCGGGAACCTACGAGCAGTACTTC
CASSRAGTYEQYF
>TRBV12-3/TRBV12-4|many|-|TRBJ1-5
TGTGCCAGCAGTAAGTTGGGTGGACTTAGCAATCAGCCCCAGCATTTT
CASSKLGGLSNQPQHF
>TRBV12-3/TRBV12-4|many|-|TRBJ1-5
TGTGCCAGCAGGTCAGGGGCCAATCAGCCCCAGCATTTT
CASRSGANQPQHF
>TRBV20-1|many|-|TRBJ1-1
TGCGGTATTAGGAACACTGAAGCTTTCTTT
CGIRNTEAFF
>TRBV30|many|-|TRBJ2-7
TGTGCCTGGAGTTTAGGTAGCGCCTACGAGCAGTACTTC
CAWSLGSAYEQYF
>TRBV7-8|many|-|TRBJ1-5
TGTGCCAGCAGCGGATTCGGGTCCTCTCGACAGCCCCAGCATTTT
CASSGFGSSRQPQHF
>TRBV5-1|-|TRBD1|TRBJ2-5
TGCGCCAGCAGCTTGGGCGACAGGGGGAACCAAGAGACCCAGTACTTC
CASSLGDRGNQETQYF
>TRBV7-9|few|-|TRBJ1-6
TGTGCCAGCAGCTTTGATCAAGGGCTTAATTCACCCCTCCACTTT
CASSFDQGLNSPLHF
>TRBV7-6|many|-|TRBJ2-7
TGTGCCAGCAGCTTAGCAGGAGCAAGCTCCTACGAGCAGTACTTC
CASSLAGASSYEQYF
>TRBV12-3/TRBV12-4|few|-|TRBJ1-5
TGTGCCAGCAGTTTAGTGGACAATAGCAATCAGCCCCAGCATTTT
CASSLVDNSNQPQHF
>TRBV29-1|many|-|TRBJ1-1
TGCAGCGTTTCGGTAGCGAACACTGAAGCTTTCTTT
CSVSVANTEAFF
>TRBV13|many|TRBD2|TRBJ2-7
TGTGCCAGCACCCAGGCGGGGGTAAAGGACGAGCAGTACTTC
CASTQAGVKDEQYF
>TRBV5-1|-|TRBD2|TRBJ2-2
TGCGCCAGCAGCTCCCCAAAAACCTATCTAGCGGTTACGAACACCGGGGAGCTGTTTTTT
CASSSPKTYLAVTNTGELFF
>TRBV28|many|TRBD2|TRBJ2-5
TGTGCCAGCACCGCCGGGACTAGCCTCGAGACCCAGTACTTC
CASTAGTSLETQYF
>TRBV28|many|-|TRBJ2-5
TGTGCCAGCAGTACCCGAAAAGCAGGGGACGAGACCCAGTACTTC
CASSTRKAGDETQYF
>TRBV12-3/TRBV12-4|many|-|TRBJ1-3
TGTGCCAGCAGTTTTAGTGGAGACACCATATATTTT
CASSFSGDTIYF
>TRBV10-3|few|-|TRBJ2-3
TGTGCCATCAGTGAATCAGCATCCACAGATACGCAGTATTTT
CAISESASTDTQYF
>TRBV6-1|-|-|TRBJ2-7
TGTGCCACCTCTAGAGGGGAGATGGGCGAGCAGTACTTC
CATSRGEMGEQYF
>TRBV3-1|many|-|TRBJ1-1
TGTGCCAGCAGCCAAGATGGGGGGTTCGAGACTGAAGCTTTCTTT
CASSQDGGFETEAFF